The 11 T cell receptor beta chains in this list originate from one sample, sequenced in a study of identical twins. TCRdb independently ran MiXCR on the 5' RACE reads; one entry per CDR3 protein. The sample has under 250,000 distinct CDR3 sequences, about 7.5% seen once; the top ten hold under 6%. These data were likewise used in another study, on yellow fever vaccine responses in identical twins.

The sequencing input was CD8+ T cells sorted from blood. The receptor set was obtained from a woman aged 18-29 years in good health.

The chain links TRBV28 to TRBJ2-3; 9 bases agree with TRBD1. Trimming removed 6 bases from V and 2 bases from J; junction bases left unmatched: 6. CDR1 is MDHEN, CDR2 SYDVKM, per germline. This CDR3 is built from 15 residues. The CDR3 DNA sequence: TGTGCCAGCAGCCGCTGGACAGGGGACACAGATACGCAGTATTTT. Residues: CASSRWTGDTDTQYF.

At least ten counts were recorded for this clonotype. The chain couples TRBV7-9 to TRBJ2-7, with D tentatively TRBD1 (5 bases). In germline, CDR1 is SEHNR, CDR2 FQNEAQ (reference sequence). V lost 5 bases and J 5 bases, leaving 13 bases between the germline ends. The CDR3 totals 13 residues. DNA for the CDR3: TGTGCCAGCAGCGAAGAAGGCAGGGACGAGCAGTACGTC. Translated, it gives CASSEEGRDEQYV.

This clonotype appeared many times. This chain connects TRBV13 to TRBJ2-3, with 9 positions matching TRBD1. The germline V gene has CDR1 PRHDT and CDR2 FYEKMQ (reference sequence). The CDR3 totals 16 residues. V was clipped by 5 bases and J by 4 bases; unmatched bases: 10. DNA for the CDR3: TGTGCCAGCAGCCCAGTTCGGGACAGGGTTTCAGATACGCAGTATTTT. This encodes CASSPVRDRVSDTQYF. Together with reference TRBV13 and TRBJ2-3, the CDR3 gives the full variable domain: AAGVIQSPRHLIKEKRETATLKCYPIPRHDTVYWYQQGPGQDPQFLISFYEKMQSDKGSIPDRFSAQQFSDYHSELNMSSLELGDSALYFCASSPVRDRVSDTQYFGPGTRLTVL.

In its sample, this clonotype was seen a few times. The chain joins TRBV20-1 to TRBJ2-2, with a possible D match to TRBD1 (6 bases). This CDR3 spans 14 amino acids. The ends were cut back, 0 bases at V and 7 bases at J, with 12 bases in the middle. Per germline, CDR1 DFQATT and CDR2 SNEGSKA (reference sequence). The CDR3 protein is CSARETGSNGELFF. The CDR3 DNA reads as TGCAGTGCTAGAGAAACAGGGTCGAACGGGGAGCTGTTTTTT.

Only a few counts were recorded for this clonotype. V is TRBV2 and J is TRBJ2-1; 13 nucleotides line up with TRBD2. The J segment lost 9 bases and the V segment lost 4 bases, leaving 6 bases of the junction unmatched. CDR1 and CDR2 (germline): SNHLY, FYNNEI. This CDR3 comprises 15 residues. The CDR3 protein is CASSGGLAGASEQFF. In nucleotides, the CDR3 is TGTGCCAGCAGTGGCGGACTAGCGGGAGCTAGTGAGCAGTTCTTC.

The J gene is TRBJ2-3, the V gene TRBV2, with 7 bases matching TRBD2. The CDR3 has 12 amino acids. Trimming cost V 2 bases and J 14 bases; bases outside gene matches: 7. In germline, CDR1 is SNHLY, CDR2 FYNNEI. The CDR3 DNA sequence: TGTGCCAGCAGTGAAAGGGGCGGGGGATCGTATTTT. Protein: CASSERGGGSYF.

The chain links TRBV6-2 or TRBV6-3 to TRBJ2-7; D is perhaps TRBD2 (6 bases). Trimming left V 7 bases short and J 3 bases short, with 16 bases between. CDR1 and CDR2 (germline): MNHEY, SVGEGT. The CDR3 consists of 14 residues. This CDR3 is CASNLRGTFYEQYF. The CDR3 DNA is TGTGCCAGCAACCTTCGGGGGACTTTCTACGAGCAGTACTTC.

The gene calls are TRBV27 and TRBJ2-4; TRBD1 aligns across 10 bases. The CDR3 loop spans 17 amino acids. V was pared by 5 bases and J by 10 bases, with 17 bases of the junction left unmatched. Germline V gene sequence: CDR1 MNHEY, CDR2 SMNVEV (reference sequence). The CDR3 protein is CASSREAGTGDGKIQYF. The CDR3 DNA follows: TGTGCCAGCAGTCGGGAAGCCGGGACAGGGGATGGCAAAATTCAGTACTTC.

This clonotype has ten or more counts. This chain joins TRBV24-1 and TRBJ2-2; TRBD1 or TRBD2 may be the D gene (5 bases each). V lost 7 bases and J lost 3, with 14 bases in between. Germline V lookup: CDR1 KGHDR, CDR2 SFDVKD. This CDR3 spans 15 amino acids. DNA of the CDR3: TGTGCCACCAGCGCCCATGGGACCGACACCGGGGAGCTGTTTTTT. It encodes CATSAHGTDTGELFF.

This clonotype was detected only a few times. The chain links TRBV27 to TRBJ2-3, with D tentatively TRBD2 (6 bases). Germline CDR1 is MNHEY and CDR2 is SMNVEV (reference sequence). The CDR3 runs 14 residues. V was pared by 2 bases and J by 6 bases, with 12 bases between. CDR3 region: CASSLGTRGDTQYF. The CDR3 bases are TGTGCCAGCAGTTTAGGTACGCGGGGCGATACGCAGTATTTT.

This chain uses TRBV9 with TRBJ2-2; D tentatively fits TRBD1 or TRBD2 (5 bases each). V was trimmed by 3 bases and J by 0 bases, leaving 12 bases between them. The V gene's germline CDR1 is SGDLS and CDR2 YYNGEE. This CDR3 contains 16 residues. In DNA, the CDR3 is TGTGCCAGCAGCGAGGGTGGGACCCCGAACACCGGGGAGCTGTTTTTT. Translated, it gives CASSEGGTPNTGELFF.